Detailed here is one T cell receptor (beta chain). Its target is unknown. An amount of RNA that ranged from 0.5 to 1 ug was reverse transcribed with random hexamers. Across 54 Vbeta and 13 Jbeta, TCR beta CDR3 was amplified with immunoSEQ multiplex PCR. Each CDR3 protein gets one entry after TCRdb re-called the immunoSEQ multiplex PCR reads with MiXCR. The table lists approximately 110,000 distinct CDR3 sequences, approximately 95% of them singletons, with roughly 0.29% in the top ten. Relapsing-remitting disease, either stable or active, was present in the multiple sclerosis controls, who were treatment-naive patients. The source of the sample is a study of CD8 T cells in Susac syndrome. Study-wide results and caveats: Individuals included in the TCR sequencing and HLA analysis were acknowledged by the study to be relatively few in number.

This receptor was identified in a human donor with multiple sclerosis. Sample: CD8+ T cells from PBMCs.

CDR3 sequence (DNA): TGTGCCAGCAGCTACGGGGGGTGGAACAATGAGCAGTTCTTC. Amino acid sequence: CASSYGGWNNEQFF. This sequence joins TRBV27 and TRBJ2-1, with 7 positions matching TRBD2. The V gene's germline CDR1 is MNHEY and CDR2 SMNVEV (reference sequence). V lost 6 bases and J lost 5; bases outside the gene matches: 7. This CDR3 is 14 amino acids long.